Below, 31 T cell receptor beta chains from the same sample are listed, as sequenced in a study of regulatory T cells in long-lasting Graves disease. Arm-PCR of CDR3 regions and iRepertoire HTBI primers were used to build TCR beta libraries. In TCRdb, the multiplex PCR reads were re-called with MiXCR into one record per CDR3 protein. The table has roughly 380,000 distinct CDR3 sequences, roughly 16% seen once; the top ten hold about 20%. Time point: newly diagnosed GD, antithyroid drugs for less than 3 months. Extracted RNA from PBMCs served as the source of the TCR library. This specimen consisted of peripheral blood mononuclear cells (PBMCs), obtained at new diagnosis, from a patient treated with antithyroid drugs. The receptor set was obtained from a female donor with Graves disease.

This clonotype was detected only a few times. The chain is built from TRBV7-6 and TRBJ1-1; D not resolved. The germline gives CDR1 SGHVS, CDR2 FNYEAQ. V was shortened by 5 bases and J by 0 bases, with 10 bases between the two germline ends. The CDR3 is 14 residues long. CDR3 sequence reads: CASSLPPMNTEAFF. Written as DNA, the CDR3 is TGTGCCAGCAGCCTCCCCCCGATGAACACTGAAGCTTTCTTT. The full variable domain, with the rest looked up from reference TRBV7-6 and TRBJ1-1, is GAGVSQSPRYKVTKRGQDVALRCDPISGHVSLYWYRQALGQGPEFLTYFNYEAQQDKSGLPNDRFSAERPEGSISTLTIQRTEQRDSAMYRCASSLPPMNTEAFFGQGTRLTVV.

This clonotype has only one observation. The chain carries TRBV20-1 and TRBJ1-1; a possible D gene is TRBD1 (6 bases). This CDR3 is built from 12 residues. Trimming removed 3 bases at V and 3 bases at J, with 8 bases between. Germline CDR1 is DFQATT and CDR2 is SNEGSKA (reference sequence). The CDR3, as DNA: TGCAGTGCTAGGGCAGGGGACACTGAAGCTTTCTTT. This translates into CSARAGDTEAFF.

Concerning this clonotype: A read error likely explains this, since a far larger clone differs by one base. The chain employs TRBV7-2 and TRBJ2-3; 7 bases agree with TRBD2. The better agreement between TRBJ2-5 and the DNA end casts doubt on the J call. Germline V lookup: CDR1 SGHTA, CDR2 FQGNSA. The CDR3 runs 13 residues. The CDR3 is CASSLGGREAQYF. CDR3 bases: TGTGCCAGCAGCTTAGGCGGACGGGAGGCCCAGTACTTC.

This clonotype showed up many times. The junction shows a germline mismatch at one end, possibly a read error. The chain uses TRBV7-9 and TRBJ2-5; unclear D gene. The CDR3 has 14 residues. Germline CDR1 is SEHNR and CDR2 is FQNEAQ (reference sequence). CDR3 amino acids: CASSYQSPEETQYF. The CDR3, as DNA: TGCGCCAGCAGCTACCAGTCCCCTGAGGAGACCCAGTACTTC.

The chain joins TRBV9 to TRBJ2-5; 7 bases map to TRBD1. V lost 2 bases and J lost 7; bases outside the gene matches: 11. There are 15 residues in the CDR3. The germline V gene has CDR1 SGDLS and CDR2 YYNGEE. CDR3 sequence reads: CASSVRDRDSPTQYF. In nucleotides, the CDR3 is TGTGCCAGCAGCGTCAGAGACAGGGATTCTCCGACCCAGTACTTC. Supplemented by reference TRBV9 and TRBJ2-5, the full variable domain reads DSGVTQTPKHLITATGQRVTLRCSPRSGDLSVYWYQQSLDQGLQFLIQYYNGEERAKGNILERFSAQQFPDLHSELNLSSLELGDSALYFCASSVRDRDSPTQYFGPGTRLLVL.

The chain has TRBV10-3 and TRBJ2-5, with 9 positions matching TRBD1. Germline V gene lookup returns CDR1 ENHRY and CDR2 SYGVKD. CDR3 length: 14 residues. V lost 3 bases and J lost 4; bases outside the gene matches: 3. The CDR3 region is CAISDRTGVETQYF. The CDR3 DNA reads TGTGCCATCAGTGATCGGACAGGGGTAGAGACCCAGTACTTC.

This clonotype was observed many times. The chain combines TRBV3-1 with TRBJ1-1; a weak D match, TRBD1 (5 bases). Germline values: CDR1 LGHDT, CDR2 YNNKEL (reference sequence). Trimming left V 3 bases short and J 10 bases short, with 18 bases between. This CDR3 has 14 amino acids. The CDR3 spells CASSHSGTTGGAFF. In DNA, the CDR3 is TGTGCCAGCAGCCACAGCGGGACGACCGGTGGAGCTTTCTTT. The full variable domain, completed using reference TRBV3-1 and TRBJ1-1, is DTAVSQTPKYLVTQMGNDKSIKCEQNLGHDTMYWYKQDSKKFLKIMFSYNNKELIINETVPNRFSPKSPDKAHLNLHINSLELGDSAVYFCASSHSGTTGGAFFGQGTRLTVV.

In DNA, the CDR3 is TGTGCCAGTAGTATATCGGGCGGGGTCTCCTACAATGAGCAGTTCTTC. It encodes CASSISGGVSYNEQFF. The chain couples TRBV19 to TRBJ2-1; perhaps TRBD2 as D (6 bases). CDR3 length: 16 residues. Per the germline V gene, CDR1 is LNHDA and CDR2 is SQIVND (reference sequence). Trimming removed 2 bases from V and 0 bases from J, with 11 bases in between.

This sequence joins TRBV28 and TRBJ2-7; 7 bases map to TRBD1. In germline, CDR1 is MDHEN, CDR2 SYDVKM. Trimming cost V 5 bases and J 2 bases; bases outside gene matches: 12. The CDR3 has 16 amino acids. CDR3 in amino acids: CASSPYAGTAPYEQYF. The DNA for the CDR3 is TGTGCCAGCAGTCCTTACGCCGGGACAGCACCCTACGAGCAGTACTTC.

The CDR3 nucleotides are TGTGCCAGCAGCGTAGAGGGGTCAGGGTGGACCGGGGAGCTGTTTTTT. Protein: CASSVEGSGWTGELFF. This chain connects TRBV9 to TRBJ2-2; possibly TRBD1 for D (5 bases). The ends were cut back, 0 bases at V and 5 bases at J, with 14 bases in the middle. This CDR3 has 16 amino acids. Germline assignment: CDR1 SGDLS and CDR2 YYNGEE.

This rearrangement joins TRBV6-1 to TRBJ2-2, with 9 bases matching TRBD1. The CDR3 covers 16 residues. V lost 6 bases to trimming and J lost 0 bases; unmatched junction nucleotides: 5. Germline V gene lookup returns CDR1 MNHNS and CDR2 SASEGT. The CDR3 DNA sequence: TGTGCCAGCAGAAAACAGGGGGCTGCGAACACCGGGGAGCTGTTTTTT. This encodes CASRKQGAANTGELFF.

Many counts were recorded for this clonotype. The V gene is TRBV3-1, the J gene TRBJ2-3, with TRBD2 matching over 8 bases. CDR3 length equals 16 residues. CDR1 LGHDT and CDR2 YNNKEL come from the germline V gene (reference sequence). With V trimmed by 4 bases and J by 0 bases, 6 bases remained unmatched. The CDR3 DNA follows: TGTGCCAGCAGCCCTTATAGCGGGGCCAGCACAGATACGCAGTATTTT. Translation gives CASSPYSGASTDTQYF.

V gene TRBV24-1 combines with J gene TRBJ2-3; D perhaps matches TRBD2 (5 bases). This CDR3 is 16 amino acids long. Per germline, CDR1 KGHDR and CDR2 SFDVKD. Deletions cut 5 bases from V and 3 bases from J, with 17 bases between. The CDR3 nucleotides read TGTGCCACCAGTGTAAACCCAGGAGGAGTTACAGATACGCAGTATTTT. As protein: CATSVNPGGVTDTQYF.

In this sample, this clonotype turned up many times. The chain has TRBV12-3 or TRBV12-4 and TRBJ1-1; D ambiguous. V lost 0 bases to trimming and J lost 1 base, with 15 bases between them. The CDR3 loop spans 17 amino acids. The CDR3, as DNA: TGTGCCAGCAGTTTAGCAGACGGTCGATTCACGAACACTGAAGCTTTCTTT. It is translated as CASSLADGRFTNTEAFF.

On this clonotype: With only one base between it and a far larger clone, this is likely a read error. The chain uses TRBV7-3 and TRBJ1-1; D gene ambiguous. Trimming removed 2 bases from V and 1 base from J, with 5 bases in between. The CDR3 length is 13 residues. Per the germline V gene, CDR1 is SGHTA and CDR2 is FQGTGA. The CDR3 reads CASSLLGNTEAFF. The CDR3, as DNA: TGTGCCAGCAGCTTATTGGGGAACACTGAAGCTTTCTTT.

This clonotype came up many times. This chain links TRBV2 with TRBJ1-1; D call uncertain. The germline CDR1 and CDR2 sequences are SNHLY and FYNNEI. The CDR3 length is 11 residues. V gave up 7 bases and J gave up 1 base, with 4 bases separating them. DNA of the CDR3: TGTGCCAGCAATCGGAACACTGAAGCTTTCTTT. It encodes CASNRNTEAFF.

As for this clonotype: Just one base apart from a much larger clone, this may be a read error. The CDR3 nucleotides are TGTACCAGCAGCCGGGGACAGGGGCGACTGGATACGCAGTATTTT. Its protein is CTSSRGQGRLDTQYF. The genes are TRBV3-1 and TRBJ2-3; 10 bases match TRBD1. The germline V gene encodes CDR1 LGHDT and CDR2 YNNKEL (reference sequence). The CDR3 is 15 residues long.

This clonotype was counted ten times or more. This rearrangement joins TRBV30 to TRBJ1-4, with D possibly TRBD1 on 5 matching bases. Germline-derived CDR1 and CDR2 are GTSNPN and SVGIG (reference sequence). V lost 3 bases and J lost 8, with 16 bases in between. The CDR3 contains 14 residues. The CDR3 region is CAWRPQGGREKLFF. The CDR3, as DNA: TGTGCCTGGAGACCCCAGGGCGGGAGAGAAAAACTGTTTTTT.

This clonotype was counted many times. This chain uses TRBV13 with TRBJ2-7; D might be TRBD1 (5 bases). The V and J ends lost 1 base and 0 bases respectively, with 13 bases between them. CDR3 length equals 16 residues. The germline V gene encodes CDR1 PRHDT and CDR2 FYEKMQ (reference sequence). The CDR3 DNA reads TGTGCCAGCAGCTTAGCTAGACAGACCCACTCCTACGAGCAGTACTTC. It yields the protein CASSLARQTHSYEQYF.

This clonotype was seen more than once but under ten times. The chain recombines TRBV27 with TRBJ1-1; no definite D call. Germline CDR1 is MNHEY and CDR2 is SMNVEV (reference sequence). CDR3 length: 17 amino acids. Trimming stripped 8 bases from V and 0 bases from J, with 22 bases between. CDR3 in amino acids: CASSPGPAAPLNTEAFF. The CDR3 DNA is TGTGCCAGCTCACCGGGTCCGGCAGCCCCTTTGAACACTGAAGCTTTCTTT.

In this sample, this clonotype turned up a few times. Written as DNA, the CDR3 is TGTGCCATCACTAACCGGGACCGTAAATCCTACAATGAGCAGTTCTTC. Its protein is CAITNRDRKSYNEQFF. This chain links TRBV10-3 with TRBJ2-1, with D perhaps matching TRBD1 or TRBD2 (5 bases each). CDR1 and CDR2 (germline): ENHRY, SYGVKD. This CDR3 has 16 residues. Trimming pared 7 bases from V and 1 base from J, leaving 17 bases between.

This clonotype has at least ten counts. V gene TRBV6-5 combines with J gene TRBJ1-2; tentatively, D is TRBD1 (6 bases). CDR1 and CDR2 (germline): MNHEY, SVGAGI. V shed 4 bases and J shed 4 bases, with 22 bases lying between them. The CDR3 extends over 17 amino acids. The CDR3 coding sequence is TGTGCCAGCAGTTCGAGCTACGGGACACCGTTCAGCTATGGCTACACCTTC. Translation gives CASSSSYGTPFSYGYTF.

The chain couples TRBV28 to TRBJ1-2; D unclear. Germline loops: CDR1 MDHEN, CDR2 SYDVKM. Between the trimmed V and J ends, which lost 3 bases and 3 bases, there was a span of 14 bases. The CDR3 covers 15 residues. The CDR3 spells CASSFDIAADYGYTF. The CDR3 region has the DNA TGTGCCAGCAGTTTTGATATTGCGGCGGACTATGGCTACACCTTC.

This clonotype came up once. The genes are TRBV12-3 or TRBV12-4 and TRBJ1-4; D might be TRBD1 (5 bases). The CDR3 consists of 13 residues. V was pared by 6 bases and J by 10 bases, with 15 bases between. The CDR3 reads CASSPTDSGKLFF. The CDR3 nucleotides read TGTGCCAGCAGCCCAACCGACAGTGGAAAACTGTTTTTT.

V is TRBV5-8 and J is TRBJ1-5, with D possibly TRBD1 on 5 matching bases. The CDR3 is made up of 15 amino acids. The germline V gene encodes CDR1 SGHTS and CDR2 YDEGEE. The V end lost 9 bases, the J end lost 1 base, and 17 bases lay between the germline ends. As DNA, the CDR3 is TGTGCCACAGAAACGGGGGTAGGAAGCAATCAGCCCCAGCATTTT. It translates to CATETGVGSNQPQHF.

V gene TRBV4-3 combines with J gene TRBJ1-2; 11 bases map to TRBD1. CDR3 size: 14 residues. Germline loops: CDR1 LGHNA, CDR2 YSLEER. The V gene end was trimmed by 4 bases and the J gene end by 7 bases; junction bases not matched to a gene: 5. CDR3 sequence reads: CASSRGQGDGGYTF. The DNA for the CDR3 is TGCGCCAGCAGCCGGGGACAGGGGGACGGTGGCTACACCTTC.

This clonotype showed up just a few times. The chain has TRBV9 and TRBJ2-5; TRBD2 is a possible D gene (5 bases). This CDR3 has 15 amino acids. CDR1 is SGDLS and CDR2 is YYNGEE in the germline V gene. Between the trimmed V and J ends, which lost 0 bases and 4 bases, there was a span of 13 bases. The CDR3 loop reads CASSVGLPGGETQYF. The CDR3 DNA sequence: TGTGCCAGCAGCGTAGGACTACCCGGTGGAGAGACCCAGTACTTC.

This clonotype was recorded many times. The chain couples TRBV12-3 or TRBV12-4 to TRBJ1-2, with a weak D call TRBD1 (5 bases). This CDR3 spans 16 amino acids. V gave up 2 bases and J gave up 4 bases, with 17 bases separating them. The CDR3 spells CASSLRSGESVYGYTF. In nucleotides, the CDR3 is TGTGCCAGCAGTTTAAGGTCGGGGGAGTCGGTCTATGGCTACACCTTC.

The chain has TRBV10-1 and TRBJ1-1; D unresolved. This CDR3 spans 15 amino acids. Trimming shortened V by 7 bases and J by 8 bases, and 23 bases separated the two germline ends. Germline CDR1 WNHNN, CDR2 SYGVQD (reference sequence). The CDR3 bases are TGCGCCAGCACCCCTTCCCGGGAAACACCTACGGAAGCTTTCTTT. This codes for CASTPSRETPTEAFF.

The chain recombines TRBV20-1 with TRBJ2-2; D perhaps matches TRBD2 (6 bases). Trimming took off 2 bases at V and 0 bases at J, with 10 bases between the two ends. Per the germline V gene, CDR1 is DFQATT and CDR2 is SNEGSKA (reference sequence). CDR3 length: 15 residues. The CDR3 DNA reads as TGCAGTGCTAGATCCCGGGAGACGAACACCGGGGAGCTGTTTTTT. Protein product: CSARSRETNTGELFF.

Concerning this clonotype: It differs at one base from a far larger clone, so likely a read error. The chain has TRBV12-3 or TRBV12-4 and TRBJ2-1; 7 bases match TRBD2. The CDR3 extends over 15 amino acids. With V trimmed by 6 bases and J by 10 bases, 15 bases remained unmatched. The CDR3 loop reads CASRKGAGVSYEQFF. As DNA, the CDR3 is TGTGCCAGCAGGAAAGGGGCGGGAGTTTCCTACGAGCAGTTCTTC.